This record covers a single T cell receptor beta chain. Its antigen is currently unknown. TCRdb ran MiXCR on the 5' RACE reads and lists one entry per CDR3 protein. This sample has around 450,000 distinct CDR3 sequences, with 11% to 15% found just once. The data originate from a study of identical twins. General study findings and limits: In monozygotic twins, models underestimated the sharing of out-of-frame TCR alpha.

CDR3 length equals 14 residues. The trim removed 4 bases at V and 5 bases at J, leaving 4 bases unmatched. Germline V CDR1 and CDR2: SQVTM, ANQGSEA. The same data also contributed to another study, on yellow fever vaccine responses in identical twins.

The genes are TRBV29-1 and TRBJ2-2; 10 bases fit TRBD1. Sequenced input: CD4+ T cells sorted from blood. This receptor was obtained from a woman younger than 30 in good health. The CDR3 spells CSVVWDRGTGELFF. Written as DNA, the CDR3 is TGCAGCGTTGTATGGGACAGGGGAACCGGGGAGCTGTTTTTT.